This T cell receptor (beta chain) was sequenced for a study of control samples from healthy donors and cancer patients. CDR1 and CDR2 from the germline V gene are SGDLS and YYNGEE. V was pared by 3 bases and J by 4 bases, with 8 bases between. This CDR3 has 13 residues. Data came from immunoSEQ multiplex PCR; TCRdb stores just in-frame clones and leaves some out. The data show about 61,000 clones, almost 90% seen once. This sequence joins TRBV9 and TRBJ1-3; D is perhaps TRBD1 (5 bases). Sequenced sample: PBMCs. The TCR sequence derives from a man in his 60s with colorectal cancer. CDR3 nucleotide sequence: TGTGCCAGCAGCGGCGGGGGAGGAAACACCATATATTTT. The encoded protein is CASSGGGGNTIYF.